This T cell receptor beta chain was retrieved from a study of technical replicates of blood from a handful of donors. Clones were sequenced by immunoSEQ multiplex PCR, and TCRdb holds only the in-frame ones, with some missing. The sample carries fewer than 90,000 clones, 90% to 95% recorded once. This CDR3 region has 14 residues. Germline V gene lookup returns CDR1 SGHNT and CDR2 YYREEE (reference sequence). Trimming cost V 0 bases and J 5 bases, with 9 bases left between them. Specimen: T cells isolated from PBMCs. The receptor was isolated from a human donor in good health. The chain couples TRBV5-4 to TRBJ1-5; no firm D call. CDR3 sequence (DNA): TGTGCCAGCAGCTTGGCCGGGAGGGATCAGCCCCAGCATTTT. This codes for CASSLAGRDQPQHF. Complete variable domain (other parts from reference TRBV5-4 and TRBJ1-5): ETGVTQSPTHLIKTRGQQVTLRCSSQSGHNTVSWYQQALGQGPQFIFQYYREEENGRGNFPPRFSGLQFPNYSSELNVNALELDDSALYLCASSLAGRDQPQHFGDGTRLSIL.